A single sample gave rise to the 27 T cell receptor beta chains below, sequenced in a study of vaccination effects on CD4 cells after COVID-19. Sequencing in the ViraFEST assay came after antigen-specific CD4+ T cells had been expanded with viral peptide pools, which were used to stimulate PBMC. Isolating CD4+ T cells followed about 10 days of culture. Infection dated between March and December 2020, before the Alpha, Beta and Delta variants reached the United States. The antigens of these receptors remain unknown. Repertoires were generated with immunoSEQ multiplex PCR, while TCRdb's copy carries only in-frame clones and drops some. The sample includes around 53,000 clones, more than 75% seen only once; the top ten take around 5.5%. The specimen was CD4+ T cells from PBMCs cultured with HIV peptides, collected before COVID-19 vaccination. Subset defined: HIV-1 Nef peptide pool negative control/reference culture. The receptors originated from a human donor who had a prior SARS-CoV-2 infection.

This chain uses TRBV5-1 with TRBJ1-4, with TRBD1 as a possible D gene (6 bases). Germline V CDR1 and CDR2: SGHRS, YFSETQ. Trimming took off 4 bases at V and 7 bases at J, with 14 bases between the two ends. This CDR3 comprises 14 residues. The CDR3 loop reads CASSPQGRGEKLFF. For the CDR3, the DNA is TGCGCCAGCAGCCCCCAGGGGCGGGGTGAAAAACTGTTTTTT.

The chain joins TRBV7-3 to TRBJ1-1; D is unresolved. This CDR3 comprises 13 residues. Trimming left V 1 base short and J 6 bases short, with 9 bases between. Per the germline V gene, CDR1 is SGHTA and CDR2 is FQGTGA. The CDR3 sequence: CASSLIRYAEAFF. DNA for the CDR3: TGTGCCAGCAGCTTAATCCGGTACGCTGAAGCTTTCTTT.

This clone appeared once. V and J are TRBV5-1 and TRBJ2-7, with a weak D call TRBD2 (6 bases). CDR1 SGHRS and CDR2 YFSETQ come from the germline V gene. This CDR3 region has 15 residues. V gave up 0 bases and J gave up 2 bases, with 12 bases separating them. CDR3: CASSLGSAGTYEQYF. For the CDR3, the DNA is TGCGCCAGCAGCTTGGGTTCGGCGGGAACCTACGAGCAGTACTTC.

This chain connects TRBV7-9 to TRBJ2-7, with a tentative D call TRBD1 (6 bases). Germline CDR1 reads SEHNR; CDR2 reads FQNEAQ (reference sequence). The V and J ends lost 7 bases and 1 base respectively, with 17 bases between them. This CDR3 is 15 amino acids long. The CDR3 DNA reads as TGTGCCAGCACCCATTACAGGGATTCATCCTACGAGCAGTACTTC. Encoded protein: CASTHYRDSSYEQYF.

This clone was seen just once. The chain combines TRBV7-3 with TRBJ2-1, with 9 nucleotides matching TRBD1. CDR3 length equals 15 residues. V lost 4 bases and J lost 6; bases outside the gene matches: 7. CDR1 is SGHTA and CDR2 is FQGTGA in the germline V gene. CDR3 coding DNA: TGTGCCAGCAGCTCTGGGACAGGGATAAGCAATGAGCAGTTCTTC. It encodes CASSSGTGISNEQFF.

The V gene is TRBV2, the J gene TRBJ2-2; D call uncertain. The V end lost 6 bases, the J end lost 6 bases, and 17 bases lay between the germline ends. This CDR3 comprises 15 residues. CDR1 is SNHLY, CDR2 FYNNEI, per germline. Here the CDR3 reads CASRANTVTAGELFF. The CDR3 nucleotides read TGTGCCAGCAGAGCCAACACAGTTACTGCCGGGGAGCTGTTTTTT.

The chain combines TRBV6-6 with TRBJ1-2, with TRBD1 identical over 9 bases. Germline values: CDR1 MNHNY, CDR2 SVGAGI (reference sequence). CDR3 length: 14 amino acids. V lost 6 bases to trimming and J lost 7 bases; unmatched junction nucleotides: 9. DNA of the CDR3: TGTGCCAGCAGCCTAGGACAGGGGTTGGGTGGCTACACCTTC. Protein product: CASSLGQGLGGYTF.

This chain joins TRBV7-9 and TRBJ2-7; D may be TRBD1 or TRBD2 (6 bases each). The CDR3 has 13 residues. CDR1 is SEHNR, CDR2 FQNEAQ, per germline (reference sequence). Trimming removed 1 base from V and 6 bases from J, with 10 bases in between. CDR3 DNA: TGTGCCAGCAGCTTAGAGGGGGGATCCGAGCAGTACTTC. Amino acids: CASSLEGGSEQYF.

The J gene is TRBJ2-1, the V gene TRBV2, with 14 bases identical to TRBD2. Germline V lookup: CDR1 SNHLY, CDR2 FYNNEI. CDR3 size: 16 residues. V dropped 6 bases and J dropped 6; count of bases not matched to a gene: 7. CDR3 in DNA: TGTGCCAGCAGGGGACTAGCGGGAGTGTTGGTCAATGAGCAGTTCTTC. Amino acids: CASRGLAGVLVNEQFF. Variable domain in full (rest from reference TRBV2 and TRBJ2-1): EPEVTQTPSHQVTQMGQEVILRCVPISNHLYFYWYRQILGQKVEFLVSFYNNEISEKSEIFDDQFSVERPDGSNFTLKIRSTKLEDSAMYFCASRGLAGVLVNEQFFGPGTRLTVL.

This clone was picked up one time. The chain employs TRBV2 and TRBJ2-3; D is uncertain. V shed 2 bases and J shed 3 bases, with 3 bases lying between them. CDR1 is SNHLY and CDR2 is FYNNEI in the germline V gene. This CDR3 is built from 12 residues. The DNA of the CDR3 is TGTGCCAGCAGTGAATTTACAGATACGCAGTATTTT. Protein sequence: CASSEFTDTQYF.

The chain employs TRBV24-1 and TRBJ1-5; unclear D gene. V lost 3 bases and J 6 bases, leaving 17 bases between the germline ends. The germline V gene encodes CDR1 KGHDR and CDR2 SFDVKD. The CDR3 sequence is 16 residues long. The CDR3 DNA reads TGTGCCACCAGTGATACTTCTCAGGATCTATTTCAGCCCCAGCATTTT. Protein sequence: CATSDTSQDLFQPQHF.

The chain combines TRBV21-1 with TRBJ2-3; whether TRBD1, the table's D call, matches the DNA was not checked. TRBV21-1 is annotated as a pseudogene. This CDR3 is 18 amino acids long. CDR3 nucleotide sequence: TGTGCCAGCAGCAAAGTCCGGGTACAGGGGGAGCGCACAGATACGCAGTATTTT. It codes for CASSKVRVQGERTDTQYF.

J is TRBJ2-5 and V is TRBV18, with D unresolved. V shed 8 bases and J shed 4 bases, with 11 bases lying between them. CDR3 length: 12 residues. Germline loops: CDR1 KGHSH, CDR2 LQKENI. In nucleotides, the CDR3 is TGTGCCAGCAGAATCACCGGAGAGACCCAGTACTTC. It specifies CASRITGETQYF.

The chain combines TRBV5-6 with TRBJ2-5, with 7 bases lining up with TRBD2. From germline, CDR1 is SGHDT and CDR2 YYEEEE. The J segment lost 2 bases and the V segment lost 0 bases, leaving 1 base of the junction unmatched. The CDR3 sequence is 14 residues long. DNA of the CDR3: TGTGCCAGCAGCTTGGGAGCGGGACAAGAGACCCAGTACTTC. Translation gives CASSLGAGQETQYF.

CDR3 bases: TGTGCCAGCTCACCACCGACAGGGAGGAATGAAAAACTGTTTTTT. This translates into CASSPPTGRNEKLFF. The chain carries TRBV18 and TRBJ1-4; 7 bases are shared with TRBD1. In germline, CDR1 is KGHSH, CDR2 LQKENI. V was pared by 0 bases and J by 5 bases, with 3 bases of the junction left unmatched. This CDR3 region has 15 residues.

This chain uses TRBV7-3 with TRBJ2-7, with 10 bases identical to TRBD1. Germline trimming cut 5 bases from V and 2 bases from J; bases unmatched to any gene: 12. CDR3 length equals 17 residues. The germline V gene has CDR1 SGHTA and CDR2 FQGTGA. CDR3 protein: CASSVTGGAAKPYEQYF. DNA for the CDR3: TGTGCCAGCAGCGTGACAGGGGGCGCCGCAAAACCCTACGAGCAGTACTTC. Full variable domain (outside the CDR3, taken from reference TRBV7-3 and TRBJ2-7): GAGVSQTPSNKVTEKGKYVELRCDPISGHTALYWYRQSLGQGPEFLIYFQGTGAADDSGLPNDRFFAVRPEGSVSTLKIQRTERGDSAVYLCASSVTGGAAKPYEQYFGPGTRLTVT.

The gene calls are TRBV18 and TRBJ1-1; D unresolved. Trimming took off 5 bases at V and 6 bases at J, with 13 bases between the two ends. Germline V lookup: CDR1 KGHSH, CDR2 LQKENI. The CDR3 contains 13 residues. The CDR3 nucleotides read TGTGCCAGCTCATCCCGGGGTGCGGCTGAAGCTTTCTTT. It yields the protein CASSSRGAAEAFF.

The chain recombines TRBV5-1 with TRBJ2-5; D gene uncertain. The V end was cut by 7 bases, the J end by 0 bases, with 19 bases between. Looked up from germline, CDR1 is SGHRS and CDR2 is YFSETQ. This CDR3 is built from 16 residues. CDR3 nucleotides: TGCGCCAGCTCACTGTCGGGCGGAACGTACCAAGAGACCCAGTACTTC. The encoded protein is CASSLSGGTYQETQYF.

V gene TRBV28 combines with J gene TRBJ2-1, with D possibly being TRBD2 (5 bases). The CDR3 loop spans 17 amino acids. V was clipped by 6 bases and J by 4 bases, with 22 bases between them. Germline assignment: CDR1 MDHEN and CDR2 SYDVKM. The chain's CDR3 is CASRPSIRLAEYNEQFF. CDR3 nucleotides: TGTGCCAGCAGACCATCAATTCGGCTAGCAGAGTACAATGAGCAGTTCTTC.

Only a few counts were recorded for this clone. The chain recombines TRBV6-5 with TRBJ1-2; 7 bases line up with TRBD1. V gave up 6 bases and J gave up 1 base; unmatched junction bases: 8. Looked up from germline, CDR1 is MNHEY and CDR2 is SVGAGI. The CDR3 runs to 15 residues. CDR3 sequence: CASSRYGQDNYGYTF. CDR3 nucleotides: TGTGCCAGCAGCCGATACGGACAGGATAACTATGGCTACACCTTC.

The rearrangement links TRBV6-4 to TRBJ2-3; D is undetermined. V gave up 3 bases and J gave up 5 bases, with 9 bases separating them. The length of the CDR3 is 13 residues. From germline, CDR1 is MRHNA and CDR2 SNTAGT. CDR3: CASSENPRDTQYF. CDR3 in DNA: TGTGCCAGCAGTGAAAATCCCAGAGATACGCAGTATTTT.

The sample holds one count of this clone. This chain joins TRBV6-4 and TRBJ2-1; 12 bases fit TRBD2. The length of the CDR3 is 15 residues. Looked up from germline, CDR1 is MRHNA and CDR2 is SNTAGT. The J segment lost 4 bases and the V segment lost 6 bases, leaving 4 bases of the junction unmatched. The CDR3 loop is CASSQTSGGYNEQFF. The CDR3 bases are TGTGCCAGCAGCCAGACTAGCGGGGGATACAATGAGCAGTTCTTC.

The chain recombines TRBV6-2 or TRBV6-3 with TRBJ2-2; unclear D gene. V shed 5 bases and J shed 5 bases, with 15 bases lying between them. Germline V lookup: CDR1 MNHEY, CDR2 SVGEGT. The CDR3 runs to 15 residues. The CDR3 DNA is TGTGCCAGCAGTGACATAGTGACCCAGACCGGGGAGCTGTTTTTT. Amino acids: CASSDIVTQTGELFF.

The rearrangement links TRBV7-2 to TRBJ2-1; D is unresolved. The CDR3 sequence is 13 residues long. Trimming removed 3 bases from V and 6 bases from J, with 9 bases in between. CDR1 is SGHTA and CDR2 is FQGNSA in the germline V gene. DNA for the CDR3: TGTGCCAGCAGCTTCGTGGAGTCCAATGAGCAGTTCTTC. It specifies CASSFVESNEQFF.

CDR3 sequence reads: CASSLLGRGVYEQFF. CDR3 in DNA: TGTGCCAGCAGCCTCCTGGGCAGGGGGGTGTATGAGCAGTTCTTC. V is TRBV11-3 and J is TRBJ2-1; D perhaps matches TRBD1 (7 bases). This CDR3 is 15 amino acids long. Looked up from germline, CDR1 is SGHNT and CDR2 is YENEEA. Trimming took off 5 bases at V and 8 bases at J, with 19 bases between the two ends.

The chain links TRBV11-3 to TRBJ1-1; possible D gene TRBD1, 6 bases. The V gene's germline CDR1 is SGHNT and CDR2 YENEEA. The V end was cut by 3 bases, the J end by 3 bases, with 11 bases between. The CDR3 extends over 14 amino acids. The CDR3 nucleotides read TGTGCCAGCAGCTTCTTCGACAGGCACACTGAAGCTTTCTTT. As protein: CASSFFDRHTEAFF. Full variable domain (remainder filled in from reference TRBV11-3 and TRBJ1-1): EAGVVQSPRYKIIEKKQPVAFWCNPISGHNTLYWYLQNLGQGPELLIRYENEEAVDDSQLPKDRFSAERLKGVDSTLKIQPAELGDSAVYLCASSFFDRHTEAFFGQGTRLTVV.

This sequence joins TRBV5-1 and TRBJ1-6; D remains unclear. The CDR3 covers 14 residues. Germline V CDR1 and CDR2: SGHRS, YFSETQ. Trimming pared 0 bases from V and 9 bases from J, leaving 10 bases between. This CDR3 is CASSLGAVSSPLHF. In DNA, the CDR3 is TGCGCCAGCAGCTTGGGGGCAGTTTCTTCACCCCTCCACTTT.